This T cell receptor (beta chain) was identified during a study of control samples from healthy donors and cancer patients. The V gene lost 2 bases and the J gene lost 0 bases, with 7 bases spanning the gap. CDR1 and CDR2 (germline): SEHNR, FQNEAQ (reference sequence). The CDR3 spans 15 residues. This table comes from immunoSEQ multiplex PCR, and its TCRdb copy is limited to in-frame clones, with some not included. The table includes more than 100,000 clones, approximately 89% detected once. This receptor was obtained from a man between 18 and 29 years old in good health. The material sequenced was blood. The V and J genes are TRBV7-9 and TRBJ1-4; D call uncertain. The CDR3 bases are TGTGCCAGCAGCTTACAGGACGCAACTAATGAAAAACTGTTTTTT. It is translated as CASSLQDATNEKLFF.